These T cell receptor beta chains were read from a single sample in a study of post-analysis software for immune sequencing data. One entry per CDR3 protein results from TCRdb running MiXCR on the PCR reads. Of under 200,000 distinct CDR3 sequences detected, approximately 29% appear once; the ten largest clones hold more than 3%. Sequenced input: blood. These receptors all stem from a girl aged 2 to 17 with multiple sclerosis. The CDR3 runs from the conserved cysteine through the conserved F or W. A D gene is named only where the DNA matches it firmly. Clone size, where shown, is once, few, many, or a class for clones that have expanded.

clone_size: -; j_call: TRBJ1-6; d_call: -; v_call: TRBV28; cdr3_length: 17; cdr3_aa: CASSTGGASSYNSPLHF; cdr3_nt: TGTGCCAGCAGTACAGGTGGGGCGAGCTCCTATAATTCACCCCTCCACTTT
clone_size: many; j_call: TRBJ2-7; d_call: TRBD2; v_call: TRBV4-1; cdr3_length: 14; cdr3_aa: CASSQAPGRGEQYF; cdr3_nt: TGCGCCAGCAGCCAGGCGCCAGGGAGGGGCGAGCAGTACTTC
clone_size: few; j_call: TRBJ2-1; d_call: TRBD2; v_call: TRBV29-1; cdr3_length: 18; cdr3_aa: CSVGTSGRASSSYNEQFF; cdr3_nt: TGCAGCGTCGGGACTAGCGGGAGGGCATCGAGCTCCTACAATGAGCAGTTCTTC
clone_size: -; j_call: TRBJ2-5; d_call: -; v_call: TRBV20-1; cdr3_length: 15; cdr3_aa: CSARDTRGSQETQYF; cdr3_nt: TGCAGTGCTAGAGATACACGGGGGAGCCAAGAGACCCAGTACTTC
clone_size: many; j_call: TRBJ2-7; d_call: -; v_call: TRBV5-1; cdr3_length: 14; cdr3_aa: CASSLVAGSYEQYF; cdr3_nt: TGCGCCAGCAGCTTAGTCGCAGGGTCCTACGAGCAGTACTTC
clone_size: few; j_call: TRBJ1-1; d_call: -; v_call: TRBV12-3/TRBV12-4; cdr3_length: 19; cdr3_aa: CASSLALRGVLRMNTEAFF; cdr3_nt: TGTGCCAGCAGTTTAGCGCTGAGGGGGGTGTTGCGCATGAACACTGAAGCTTTCTTT
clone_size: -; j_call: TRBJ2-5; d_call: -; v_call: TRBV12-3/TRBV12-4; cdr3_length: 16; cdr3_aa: CASSFPPGRGGETQYF; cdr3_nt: TGTGCCAGCAGTTTCCCTCCAGGCCGGGGTGGAGAGACCCAGTACTTC
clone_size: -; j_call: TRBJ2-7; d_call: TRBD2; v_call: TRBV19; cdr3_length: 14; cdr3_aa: CATKRGGSSYEQYF; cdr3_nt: TGTGCCACCAAGCGGGGCGGGAGCTCCTACGAGCAGTACTTC
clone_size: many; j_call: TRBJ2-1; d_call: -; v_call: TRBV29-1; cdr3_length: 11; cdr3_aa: CSVEDPGEQFF; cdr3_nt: TGCAGCGTTGAAGATCCGGGTGAGCAGTTCTTC
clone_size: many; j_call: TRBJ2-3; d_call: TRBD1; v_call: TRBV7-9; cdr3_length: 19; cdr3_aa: CASSPSFLDRQGGTDTQYF; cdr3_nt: TGTGCCAGCAGCCCATCCTTCTTGGACAGGCAAGGAGGCACAGATACGCAGTATTTT
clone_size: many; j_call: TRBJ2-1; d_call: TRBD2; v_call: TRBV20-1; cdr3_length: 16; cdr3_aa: CSARVPSGRARNEQFF; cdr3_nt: TGCAGTGCTAGAGTTCCTAGCGGGAGGGCCCGCAATGAGCAGTTCTTC
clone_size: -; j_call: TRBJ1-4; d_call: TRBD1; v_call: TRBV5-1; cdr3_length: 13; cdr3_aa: CASSPRTGEKLFF; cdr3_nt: TGCGCCAGCAGCCCAAGGACAGGAGAAAAACTGTTTTTT
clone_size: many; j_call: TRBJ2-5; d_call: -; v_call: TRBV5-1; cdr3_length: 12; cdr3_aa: CASSFEQETQYF; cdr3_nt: TGCGCCAGCAGCTTTGAGCAAGAGACCCAGTACTTC
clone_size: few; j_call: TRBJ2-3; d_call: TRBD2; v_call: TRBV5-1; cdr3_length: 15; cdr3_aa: CASSSLAGGKDTQYF; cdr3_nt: TGCGCCAGCAGCTCCTTAGCGGGGGGCAAAGATACGCAGTATTTT
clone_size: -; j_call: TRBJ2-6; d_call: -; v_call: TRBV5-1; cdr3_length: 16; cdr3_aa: CASSLSPSSGANVLTF; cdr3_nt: TGCGCCAGCAGCTTGTCTCCGAGCTCTGGGGCCAACGTCCTGACTTTC
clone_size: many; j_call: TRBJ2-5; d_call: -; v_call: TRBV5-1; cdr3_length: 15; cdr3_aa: CASTQGQTFEETQYF; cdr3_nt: TGCGCCAGCACCCAGGGTCAGACGTTCGAAGAGACCCAGTACTTC
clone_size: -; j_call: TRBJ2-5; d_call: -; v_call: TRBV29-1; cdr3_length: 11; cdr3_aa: CGARTGETQYF; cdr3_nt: TGCGGCGCCCGGACTGGGGAGACCCAGTACTTC
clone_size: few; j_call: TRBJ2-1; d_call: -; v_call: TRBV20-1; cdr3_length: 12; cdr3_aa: CSKSGTLNEQFF; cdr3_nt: TGCAGTAAATCCGGGACCCTAAATGAGCAGTTCTTC
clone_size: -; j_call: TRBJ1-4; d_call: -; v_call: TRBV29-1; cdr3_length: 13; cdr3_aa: CSVYGGTNEKLFF; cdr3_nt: TGCAGCGTTTACGGGGGCACTAATGAAAAACTGTTTTTT
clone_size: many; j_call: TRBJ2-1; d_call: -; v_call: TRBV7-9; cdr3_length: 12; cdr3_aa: CASSLSARRQFF; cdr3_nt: TGTGCCAGCAGCTTAAGCGCTAGACGGCAGTTCTTC
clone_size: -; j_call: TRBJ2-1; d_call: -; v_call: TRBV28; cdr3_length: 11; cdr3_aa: CASAGGNEQFF; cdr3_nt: TGTGCCAGCGCGGGTGGGAATGAGCAGTTCTTC
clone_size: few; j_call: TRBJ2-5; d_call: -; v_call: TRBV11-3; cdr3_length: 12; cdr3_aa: CASSPTGETQYF; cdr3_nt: TGTGCCAGCAGCCCGACGGGGGAGACCCAGTACTTC
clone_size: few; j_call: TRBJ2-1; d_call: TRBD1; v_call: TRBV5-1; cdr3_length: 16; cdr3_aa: CASSLGDREPYNEQFF; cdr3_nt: TGCGCCAGCAGCTTGGGGGACAGGGAACCCTACAATGAGCAGTTCTTC
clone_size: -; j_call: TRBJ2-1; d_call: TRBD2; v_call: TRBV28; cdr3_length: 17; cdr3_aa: CAGSSLAGREAYNEQFF; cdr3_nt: TGTGCCGGCAGTTCCCTCGCGGGGCGGGAGGCCTACAATGAGCAGTTCTTC
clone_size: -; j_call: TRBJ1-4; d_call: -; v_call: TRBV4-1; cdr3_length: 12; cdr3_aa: CASGRPWEKLFF; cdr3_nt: TGCGCCAGCGGCCGTCCGTGGGAAAAACTGTTTTTT
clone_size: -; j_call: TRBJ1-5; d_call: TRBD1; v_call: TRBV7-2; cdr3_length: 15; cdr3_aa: CASKGGTGVNQPQHF; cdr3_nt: TGTGCCAGCAAAGGTGGGACAGGGGTTAATCAGCCCCAGCATTTT
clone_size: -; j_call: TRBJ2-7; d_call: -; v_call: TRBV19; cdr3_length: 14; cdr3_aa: CASLLRASANEQYF; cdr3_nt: TGTGCCAGTTTGTTACGGGCCTCGGCCAATGAGCAGTACTTC
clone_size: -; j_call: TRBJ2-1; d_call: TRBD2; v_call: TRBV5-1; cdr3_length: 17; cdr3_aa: CASSPQPLAGGYNEQFF; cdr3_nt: TGCGCCAGCAGCCCACAACCCCTAGCGGGAGGATATAATGAGCAGTTCTTC
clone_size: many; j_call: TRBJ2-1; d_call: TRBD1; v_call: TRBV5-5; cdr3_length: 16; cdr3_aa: CASSSASGQFYNEQFF; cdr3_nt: TGTGCCAGCAGCTCGGCCTCGGGACAGTTCTACAATGAGCAGTTCTTC
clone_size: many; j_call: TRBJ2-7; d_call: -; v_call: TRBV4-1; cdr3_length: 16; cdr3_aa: CASSYQLRTVKYEQYF; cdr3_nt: TGCGCCAGCAGCTACCAACTCAGGACAGTCAAATACGAGCAGTACTTC
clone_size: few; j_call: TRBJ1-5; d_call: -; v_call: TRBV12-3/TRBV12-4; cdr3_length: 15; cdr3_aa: CASSLYALIPQPQHF; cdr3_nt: TGTGCCAGCAGTTTATACGCGCTGATCCCTCAGCCCCAGCATTTT
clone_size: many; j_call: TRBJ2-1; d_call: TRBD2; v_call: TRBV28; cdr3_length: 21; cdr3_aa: CASRPPIPRLAGIGNYNEQFF; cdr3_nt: TGTGCCAGCAGACCACCCATTCCCAGACTAGCGGGAATTGGGAACTACAATGAGCAGTTCTTC
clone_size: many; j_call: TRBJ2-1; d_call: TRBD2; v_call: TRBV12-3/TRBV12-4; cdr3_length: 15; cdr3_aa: CASSLLAGDYNEQFF; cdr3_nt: TGTGCCAGCAGTTTACTAGCGGGAGATTACAATGAGCAGTTCTTC
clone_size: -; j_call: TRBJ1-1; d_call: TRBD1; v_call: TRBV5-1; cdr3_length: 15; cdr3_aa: CASSWRTGGWTEAFF; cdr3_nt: TGCGCCAGCAGCTGGAGGACAGGGGGCTGGACTGAAGCTTTCTTT
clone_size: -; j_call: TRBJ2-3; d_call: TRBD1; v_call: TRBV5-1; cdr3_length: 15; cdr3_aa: CASSFGTGIADTQYF; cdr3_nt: TGCGCCAGCAGCTTCGGGACAGGGATCGCAGATACGCAGTATTTT
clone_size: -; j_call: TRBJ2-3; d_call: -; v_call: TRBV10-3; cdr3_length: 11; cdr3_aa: CAISMIDTQYF; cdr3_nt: TGTGCCATCAGTATGATAGATACGCAGTATTTT
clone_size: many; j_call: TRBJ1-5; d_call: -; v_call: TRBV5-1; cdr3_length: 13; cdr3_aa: CASSPGLNQPQHF; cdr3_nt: TGCGCCAGCAGTCCCGGACTCAATCAGCCCCAGCATTTT
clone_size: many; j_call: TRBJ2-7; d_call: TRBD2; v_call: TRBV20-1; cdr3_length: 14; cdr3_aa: CSARLAGAIYEQYF; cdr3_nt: TGCAGTGCTAGGCTAGCGGGAGCAATCTACGAGCAGTACTTC
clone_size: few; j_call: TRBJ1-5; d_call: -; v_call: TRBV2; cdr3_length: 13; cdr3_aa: CASSGNSNQPQHF; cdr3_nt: TGTGCCAGCAGTGGTAATAGCAATCAGCCCCAGCATTTT
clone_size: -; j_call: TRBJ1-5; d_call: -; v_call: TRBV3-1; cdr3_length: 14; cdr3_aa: CASSWRRGDQPQHF; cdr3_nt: TGTGCCAGCAGTTGGAGACGGGGAGATCAGCCCCAGCATTTT